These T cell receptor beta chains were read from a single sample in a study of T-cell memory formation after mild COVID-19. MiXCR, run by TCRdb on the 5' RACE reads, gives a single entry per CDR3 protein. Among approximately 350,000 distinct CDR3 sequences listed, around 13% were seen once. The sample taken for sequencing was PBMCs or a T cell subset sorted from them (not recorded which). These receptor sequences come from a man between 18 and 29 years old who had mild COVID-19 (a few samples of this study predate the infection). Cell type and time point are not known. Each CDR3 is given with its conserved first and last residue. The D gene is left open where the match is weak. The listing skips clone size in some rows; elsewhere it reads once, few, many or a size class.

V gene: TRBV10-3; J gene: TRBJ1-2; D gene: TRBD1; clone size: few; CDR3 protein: CAIRPPGQGLYGYTF; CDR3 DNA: TGTGCCATCAGGCCACCGGGACAGGGCCTCTATGGCTACACCTTC
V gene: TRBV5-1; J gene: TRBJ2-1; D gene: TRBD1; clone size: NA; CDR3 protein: CASSLETGGYDEQFF; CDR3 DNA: TGCGCCAGCAGCTTGGAGACAGGGGGTTACGATGAGCAGTTCTTC
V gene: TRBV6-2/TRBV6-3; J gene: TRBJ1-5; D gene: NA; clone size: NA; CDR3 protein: CASSYGYSNQPQHF; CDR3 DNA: TGTGCCAGCAGTTACGGGTATAGCAATCAGCCCCAGCATTTT
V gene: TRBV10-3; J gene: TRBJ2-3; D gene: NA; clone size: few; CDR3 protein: CAIATDTDTQYF; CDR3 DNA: TGTGCCATCGCGACAGACACAGATACGCAGTATTTT
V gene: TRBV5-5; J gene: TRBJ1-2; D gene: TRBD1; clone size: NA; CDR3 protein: CASSRRPGQGNYGYTF; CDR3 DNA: TGTGCCAGCAGCCGACGCCCGGGACAGGGGAACTATGGCTACACCTTC
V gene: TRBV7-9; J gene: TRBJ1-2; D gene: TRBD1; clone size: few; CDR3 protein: CASSAQTGGYTF; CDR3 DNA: TGTGCCAGCAGCGCCCAGACAGGGGGCTACACCTTC
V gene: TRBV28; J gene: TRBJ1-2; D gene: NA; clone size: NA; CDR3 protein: CASRDSLNYGYTF; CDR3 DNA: TGTGCCAGCAGGGACAGCCTCAACTATGGCTACACCTTC
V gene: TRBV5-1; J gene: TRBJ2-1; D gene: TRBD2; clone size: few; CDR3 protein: CASEEEAGGSNEQFF; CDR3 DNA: TGCGCCAGCGAGGAGGAAGCGGGGGGGAGTAATGAGCAGTTCTTC
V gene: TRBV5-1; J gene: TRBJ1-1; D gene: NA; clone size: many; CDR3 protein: CASSAGTLNTEAFF; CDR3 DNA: TGCGCCAGCAGCGCCGGGACGCTGAACACTGAAGCTTTCTTT
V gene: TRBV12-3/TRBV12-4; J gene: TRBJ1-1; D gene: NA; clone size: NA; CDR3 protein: CASRARSGVGTEAFF; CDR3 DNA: TGTGCCAGCAGGGCAAGGAGTGGGGTGGGTACTGAAGCTTTCTTT
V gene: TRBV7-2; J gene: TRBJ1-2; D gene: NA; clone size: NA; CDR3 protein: CASSLSGRDGYTF; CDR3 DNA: TGTGCCAGCAGCTTATCCGGCCGCGATGGCTACACCTTC
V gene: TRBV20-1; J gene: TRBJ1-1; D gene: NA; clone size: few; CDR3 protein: CSARVTDMNTEAFF; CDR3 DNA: TGCAGTGCTAGAGTTACGGATATGAACACTGAAGCTTTCTTT
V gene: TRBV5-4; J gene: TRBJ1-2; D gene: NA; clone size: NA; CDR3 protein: CASIGAGYGYTF; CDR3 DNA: TGTGCCAGCATAGGGGCAGGGTATGGCTACACCTTC
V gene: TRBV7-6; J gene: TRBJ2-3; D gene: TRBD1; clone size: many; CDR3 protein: CASSLLQGTPSTDTQYF; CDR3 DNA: TGTGCCAGCAGCTTACTACAGGGGACGCCTAGCACAGATACGCAGTATTTT
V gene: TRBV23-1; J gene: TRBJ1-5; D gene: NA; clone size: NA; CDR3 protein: CASSLQAEEHF; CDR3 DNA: TGCGCCAGCAGTCTTCAGGCAGAGGAGCATTTT
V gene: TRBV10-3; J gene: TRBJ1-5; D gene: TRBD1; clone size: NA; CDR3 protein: CAIRGQDSNQPQHF; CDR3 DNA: TGTGCCATCAGGGGACAGGATAGCAATCAGCCCCAGCATTTT
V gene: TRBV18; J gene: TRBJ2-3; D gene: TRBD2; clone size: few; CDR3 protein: CASSPRSGSTDTQYF; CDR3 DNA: TGTGCCAGCTCACCTCGTAGCGGGAGCACAGATACGCAGTATTTT
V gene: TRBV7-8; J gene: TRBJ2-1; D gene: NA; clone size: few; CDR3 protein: CASSFLGGDNEQFF; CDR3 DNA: TGTGCCAGCAGCTTTCTAGGGGGGGACAATGAGCAGTTCTTC
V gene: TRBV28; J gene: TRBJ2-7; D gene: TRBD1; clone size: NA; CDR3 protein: CASSLRRDSNSYEQYF; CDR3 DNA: TGTGCCAGCAGTTTACGCCGGGACAGCAACTCCTACGAGCAGTACTTC
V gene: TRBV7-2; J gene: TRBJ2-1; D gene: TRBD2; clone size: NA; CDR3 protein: CASSLDPQLAVYVNEQFF; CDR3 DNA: TGTGCCAGCAGCTTAGACCCACAACTAGCGGTATATGTCAATGAGCAGTTCTTC
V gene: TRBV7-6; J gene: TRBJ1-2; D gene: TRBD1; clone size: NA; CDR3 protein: CASSLGTGWDVGYGYTF; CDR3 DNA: TGTGCCAGCAGCTTAGGGACAGGGTGGGATGTCGGCTATGGCTACACCTTC
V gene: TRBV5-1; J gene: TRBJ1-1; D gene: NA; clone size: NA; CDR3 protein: CASSQELNTEAFF; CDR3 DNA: TGCGCCAGCAGTCAGGAGCTGAACACTGAAGCTTTCTTT
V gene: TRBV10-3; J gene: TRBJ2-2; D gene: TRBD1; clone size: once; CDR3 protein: CATQGQENTGELFF; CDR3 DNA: TGTGCAACCCAGGGACAGGAGAACACCGGGGAGCTGTTTTTT
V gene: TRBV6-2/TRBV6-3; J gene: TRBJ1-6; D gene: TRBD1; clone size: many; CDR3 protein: CASSSESWDRSLHF; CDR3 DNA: TGTGCCAGCAGTTCCGAGTCCTGGGACAGAAGCCTCCACTTT
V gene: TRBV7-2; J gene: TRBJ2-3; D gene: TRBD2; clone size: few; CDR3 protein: CASSLAPSGSSTDTQYF; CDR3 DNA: TGTGCCAGCAGCTTGGCCCCTAGCGGCTCTAGCACAGATACGCAGTATTTT
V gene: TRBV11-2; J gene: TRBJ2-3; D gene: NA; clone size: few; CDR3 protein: CASTLYTDTQYF; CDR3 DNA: TGTGCCAGCACCCTTTACACAGATACGCAGTATTTT
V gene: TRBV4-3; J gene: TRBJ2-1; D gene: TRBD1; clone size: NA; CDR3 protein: CASSWDRGEEQFF; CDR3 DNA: TGCGCCAGCAGTTGGGACAGGGGGGAAGAGCAGTTCTTC
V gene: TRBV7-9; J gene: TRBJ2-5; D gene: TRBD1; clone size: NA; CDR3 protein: CASSPRTGASQETQYF; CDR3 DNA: TGTGCCAGCAGCCCGAGGACAGGGGCCAGCCAAGAGACCCAGTACTTC
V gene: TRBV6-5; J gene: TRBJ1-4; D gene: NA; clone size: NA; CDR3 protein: CASSDPSMGKLFF; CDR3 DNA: TGTGCCAGCAGTGACCCGTCCATGGGGAAACTGTTTTTT
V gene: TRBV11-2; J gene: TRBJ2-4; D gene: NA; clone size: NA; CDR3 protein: CASSLDHKNIQYF; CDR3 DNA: TGTGCCAGCAGTCTAGACCACAAAAACATTCAGTACTTC
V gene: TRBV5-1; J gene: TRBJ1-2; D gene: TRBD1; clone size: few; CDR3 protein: CASSFQGQSPYGYTF; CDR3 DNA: TGCGCCAGCAGCTTCCAGGGACAGAGTCCCTATGGCTACACCTTC
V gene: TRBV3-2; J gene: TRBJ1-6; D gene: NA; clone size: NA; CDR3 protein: CASSHRGQGTEGNSPLHF; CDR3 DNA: TGTGCCAGCAGCCACAGGGGACAGGGGACAGAGGGTAATTCACCCCTCCACTTT
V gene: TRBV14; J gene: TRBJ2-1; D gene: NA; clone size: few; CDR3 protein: CASSQGRLTYNEQFF; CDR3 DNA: TGTGCCAGCAGTCAGGGGCGGCTTACCTACAATGAGCAGTTCTTC
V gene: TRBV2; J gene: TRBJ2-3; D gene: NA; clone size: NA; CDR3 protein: CASSGGNKDTQYF; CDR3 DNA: TGTGCCAGCAGTGGTGGGAATAAAGATACGCAGTATTTT
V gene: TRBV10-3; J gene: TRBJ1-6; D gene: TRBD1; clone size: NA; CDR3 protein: CAIRGQGDSPLHF; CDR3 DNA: TGTGCCATCAGGGGACAGGGGGACTCACCCCTCCACTTT
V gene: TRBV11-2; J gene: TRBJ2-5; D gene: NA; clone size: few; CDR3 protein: CASSGWGVGEETQYF; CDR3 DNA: TGTGCCAGCTCGGGGTGGGGCGTGGGGGAGGAGACCCAGTACTTC
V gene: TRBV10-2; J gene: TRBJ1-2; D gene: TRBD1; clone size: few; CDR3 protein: CASSARDREGNYGYTF; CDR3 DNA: TGCGCCAGCAGTGCACGGGACAGGGAGGGGAACTATGGCTACACCTTC
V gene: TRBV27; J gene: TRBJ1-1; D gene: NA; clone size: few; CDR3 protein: CASSAGPRMNTEAFF; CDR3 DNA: TGTGCCAGCAGTGCGGGGCCGCGTATGAACACTGAAGCTTTCTTT
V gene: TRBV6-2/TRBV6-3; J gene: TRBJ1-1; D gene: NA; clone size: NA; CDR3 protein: CASSYSLETTFVNTEAFF; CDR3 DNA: TGTGCCAGCAGTTATTCTTTGGAAACTACTTTTGTTAACACTGAAGCTTTCTTT
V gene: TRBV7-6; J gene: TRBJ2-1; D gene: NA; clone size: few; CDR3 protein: CASSLTRPSSYNEQFF; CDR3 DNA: TGTGCCAGCAGCCTAACAAGGCCGAGCTCCTACAATGAGCAGTTCTTC
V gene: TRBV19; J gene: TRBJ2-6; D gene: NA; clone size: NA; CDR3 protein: CASSSGRTISGANVLTF; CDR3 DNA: TGTGCCAGTAGTAGCGGACGGACCATCTCTGGGGCCAACGTCCTGACTTTC
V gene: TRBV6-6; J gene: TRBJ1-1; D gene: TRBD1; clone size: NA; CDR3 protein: CASRSDRARSTEAFF; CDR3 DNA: TGTGCCAGCAGATCGGACAGGGCTCGGTCCACTGAAGCTTTCTTT
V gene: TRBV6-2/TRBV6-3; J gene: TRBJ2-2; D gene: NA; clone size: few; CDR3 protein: CASTTMDLGRTGELFF; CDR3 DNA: TGTGCCAGCACAACAATGGACTTAGGGCGAACCGGGGAGCTGTTTTTT
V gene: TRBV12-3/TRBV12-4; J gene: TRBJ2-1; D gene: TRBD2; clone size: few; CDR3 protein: CASSWLAGGYNEQFF; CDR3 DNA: TGTGCCAGCAGTTGGCTAGCGGGGGGTTACAATGAGCAGTTCTTC
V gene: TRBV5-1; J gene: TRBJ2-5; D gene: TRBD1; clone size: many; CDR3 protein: CASGDPGTVQETQYF; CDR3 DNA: TGCGCCAGCGGCGACCCCGGGACAGTGCAAGAGACCCAGTACTTC
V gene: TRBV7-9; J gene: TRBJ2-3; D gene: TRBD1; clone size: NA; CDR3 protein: CASSYRTGEADTQYF; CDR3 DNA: TGTGCCAGCAGCTACCGGACAGGGGAAGCAGATACGCAGTATTTT
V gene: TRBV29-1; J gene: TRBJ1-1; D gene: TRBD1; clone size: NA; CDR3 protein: CSVNRGQVNTEAFF; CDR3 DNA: TGCAGCGTGAACCGGGGACAGGTAAACACTGAAGCTTTCTTT
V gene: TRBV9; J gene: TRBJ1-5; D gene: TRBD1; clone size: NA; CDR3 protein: CASSADGQGNQPQHF; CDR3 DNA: TGTGCCAGCAGCGCAGATGGACAGGGCAATCAGCCCCAGCATTTT
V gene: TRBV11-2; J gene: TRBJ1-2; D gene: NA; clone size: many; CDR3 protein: CASSLVRANYGYTF; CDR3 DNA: TGTGCCAGCAGCTTAGTTCGGGCTAACTATGGCTACACCTTC
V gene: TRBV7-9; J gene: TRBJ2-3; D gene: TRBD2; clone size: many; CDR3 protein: CASSFTRLAGSTDTQYF; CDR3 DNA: TGTGCCAGCAGCTTCACCCGACTAGCGGGAAGCACAGATACGCAGTATTTT
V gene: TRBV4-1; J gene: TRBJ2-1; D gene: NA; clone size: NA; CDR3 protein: CASSQDPSSDEQFF; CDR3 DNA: TGCGCCAGCAGCCAAGACCCCTCTTCTGATGAGCAGTTCTTC
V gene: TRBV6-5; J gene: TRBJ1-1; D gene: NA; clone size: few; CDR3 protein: CASRDPDEDEAFF; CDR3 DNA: TGTGCCAGCAGAGATCCGGACGAAGATGAAGCTTTCTTT
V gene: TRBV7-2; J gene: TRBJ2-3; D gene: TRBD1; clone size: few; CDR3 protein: CASRGQTGIVTDTQYF; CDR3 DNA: TGTGCCAGCAGGGGCCAGACAGGGATCGTCACAGATACGCAGTATTTT
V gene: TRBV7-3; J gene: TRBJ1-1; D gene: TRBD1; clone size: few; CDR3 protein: CASSPQGDSTEAFF; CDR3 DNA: TGTGCCAGCAGCCCTCAGGGGGATAGCACTGAAGCTTTCTTT
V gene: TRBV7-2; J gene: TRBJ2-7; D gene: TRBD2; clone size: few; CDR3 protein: CASSLEGRLAGASSYEQYF; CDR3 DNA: TGTGCCAGCAGCTTAGAAGGAAGGCTAGCGGGGGCGAGCTCCTACGAGCAGTACTTC
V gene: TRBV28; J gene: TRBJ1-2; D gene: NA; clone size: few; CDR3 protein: CASSSPPRVTYGYTF; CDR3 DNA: TGTGCCAGCAGTTCACCCCCCCGAGTTACCTATGGCTACACCTTC
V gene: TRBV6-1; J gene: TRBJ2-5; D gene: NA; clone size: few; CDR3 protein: CASSLELVGLETQYF; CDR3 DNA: TGTGCCAGCTCACTGGAGCTGGTTGGGTTGGAGACCCAGTACTTC
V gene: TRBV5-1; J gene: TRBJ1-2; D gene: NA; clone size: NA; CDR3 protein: CASSLAGFGYTF; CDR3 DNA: TGCGCCAGCAGCTTGGCTGGGTTCGGCTACACCTTC
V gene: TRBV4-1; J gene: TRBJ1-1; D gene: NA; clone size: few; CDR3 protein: CASSQVQRNTEAFF; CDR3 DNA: TGCGCCAGCAGCCAAGTGCAGAGGAACACTGAAGCTTTCTTT